This T cell receptor beta chain is drawn from a study of blood T cell repertoires in COVID-19. Across the study: Acute and convalescent COVID-19 specimens originated in the United States, Italy and Spain. From T cells, B-cell-depleted T cells, or PBMCs came the material, which was cDNA or gDNA.

Generated by immunoSEQ multiplex PCR, the TCRdb table keeps only in-frame clones and is missing some. In the table there are about 140,000 clones, 75% to 85% of which are singletons. Germline lookup yields CDR1 SGHNT and CDR2 YYREEE (reference sequence). The CDR3 contains 15 residues. V was trimmed by 4 bases and J by 6 bases, leaving 17 bases between them. This chain connects TRBV5-4 to TRBJ1-3; D is perhaps TRBD1 (5 bases). The sequencing sample was made of peripheral blood. This clonotype was sampled from a man over 45 with acute or convalescent COVID-19. The CDR3 sequence is CASSTGPGGENTIYF. In nucleotides, the CDR3 is TGTGCCAGCAGCACCGGACCGGGGGGTGAAAACACCATATATTTT.